The present TCR beta chain was sequenced within a study of cytomegalovirus exposure and HLA in healthy donors. Points from the study as a whole: In terms of immune exposure information, only CMV serostatus was available.

Details on this clone: Its antigen is undetermined.

Primers included in the PCR were 60 Vbeta and 13 Jbeta primers. As handled by the study authors: Approximately 10 million shared chains were among some 80 million unique TCR beta chains counted in a later analysis. Clones were sequenced by immunoSEQ multiplex PCR, and TCRdb holds only the in-frame ones, with some missing. V, J and clone size reflect that table, while D and trimming were determined from the DNA. The table lists more than 95,000 clones. Sampled while nominally healthy, donors likely had unrecorded immune exposures. Germline values: CDR1 SGHNT, CDR2 YYREEE (reference sequence). V dropped 3 bases and J dropped 4 bases, with 10 bases sitting between them. This CDR3 is built from 13 residues.

The rearrangement joins TRBV5-4 to TRBJ2-5; TRBD2 is a possible D gene (5 bases). The sequenced sample was PBMCs. This TCR was recovered from a man aged 35 to 55 in good health and CMV-seronegative. The CDR3 spells CASSSDLGETQYF. CDR3 sequence (DNA): TGTGCCAGCAGCTCGGACTTGGGAGAGACCCAGTACTTC.